One and the same sample provided the 31 T cell receptor beta chains below, sequenced in a study of cytomegalovirus exposure and HLA in healthy donors. In the PCR, 60 Vbeta and 13 Jbeta primers were used. Sequencing was performed with immunoSEQ multiplex PCR; in TCRdb, only in-frame clones are kept and a portion is missing. The sample lists 100,000 or so clones, roughly 75% occurring once. Sample: PBMCs. These receptors were collected from a woman younger than 35 in good health and CMV-seropositive.

V usage is TRBV6-6 and J usage is TRBJ2-3; no clear D. The germline CDR1 and CDR2 sequences are MNHNY and SVGAGI (reference sequence). Trimming left V 6 bases short and J 0 bases short, with 7 bases between. This CDR3 has 13 residues. CDR3 bases: TGTGCCAGCAGAACAGACAGCACAGATACGCAGTATTTT. This translates into CASRTDSTDTQYF.

The chain has TRBV19 and TRBJ2-2; 9 bases fit TRBD1. The germline V gene encodes CDR1 LNHDA and CDR2 SQIVND (reference sequence). The CDR3 contains 16 residues. With 5 bases clipped from V and 8 bases from J, the junction kept 12 bases outside the gene matches. CDR3 sequence reads: CASSPTGTGHLGELFF. In DNA, the CDR3 is TGTGCCAGTAGTCCTACCGGGACAGGGCATTTAGGGGAGCTGTTTTTT.

This sequence joins TRBV6-5 and TRBJ2-1, with 7 positions matching TRBD1. The V gene end was trimmed by 7 bases and the J gene end by 1 base; junction bases not matched to a gene: 4. The germline V gene encodes CDR1 MNHEY and CDR2 SVGAGI. This CDR3 region has 14 residues. CDR3 amino acids: CASTLDRSYNEQFF. Here the CDR3 DNA reads TGTGCCAGCACCCTGGACAGGTCCTACAATGAGCAGTTCTTC.

The chain is built from TRBV2 and TRBJ2-2; D is perhaps TRBD2 (6 bases). The CDR3 has 14 residues. The germline gives CDR1 SNHLY, CDR2 FYNNEI. V lost 8 bases and J 4 bases, leaving 14 bases between the germline ends. The CDR3 coding sequence is TGTGCCAGCGGGGCGGGATCCTCCACCGGGGAGCTGTTTTTT. It yields the protein CASGAGSSTGELFF.

A note on this clone: This same CDR3 is encoded by further DNA sequences in the sample. The chain joins TRBV19 to TRBJ2-1; D may be TRBD2 (5 bases). The CDR3 loop spans 14 amino acids. The V gene lost 6 bases and the J gene lost 0 bases, with 9 bases spanning the gap. Germline V gene sequence: CDR1 LNHDA, CDR2 SQIVND (reference sequence). The CDR3 sequence is CASRKRSSYNEQFF. The CDR3 DNA is TGTGCCAGTAGAAAGCGGAGCTCCTACAATGAGCAGTTCTTC.

The chain is built from TRBV5-1 and TRBJ2-1; D is possibly TRBD1 (5 bases). Germline V gene data show CDR1 as SGHRS and CDR2 as YFSETQ. Trimming left V 4 bases short and J 6 bases short, with 11 bases between. The CDR3 is 13 residues long. The CDR3 DNA is TGCGCCAGCAGCCGGACGGACATCAATGAGCAGTTCTTC. It translates to CASSRTDINEQFF.

The CDR3 region has the DNA TGCGCCAGCAGCCCGGGACTAGCGGGAGGAACAGATACGCAGTATTTT. Translation gives CASSPGLAGGTDTQYF. The chain has TRBV4-3 and TRBJ2-3; 15 bases agree with TRBD2. Trimming cost V 4 bases and J 3 bases; bases outside gene matches: 2. From germline, CDR1 is LGHNA and CDR2 YSLEER. The CDR3 length is 16 residues.

This clone occurred once. V and J are TRBV18 and TRBJ1-5; 8 nucleotides align to TRBD1. V trimming: 6 bases; J trimming: 2 bases; junction bases outside the gene matches: 3. This CDR3 comprises 14 residues. Germline V lookup: CDR1 KGHSH, CDR2 LQKENI. CDR3 amino acids: CASSQGARNQPQHF. The CDR3 coding sequence is TGTGCCAGCTCGCAGGGGGCTCGCAATCAGCCCCAGCATTTT.

The V gene is TRBV4-1, the J gene TRBJ2-1; 11 bases agree with TRBD2. Germline assignment: CDR1 MGHRA and CDR2 YSYEKL. There are 16 residues in the CDR3. The trim removed 4 bases at V and 10 bases at J, leaving 12 bases unmatched. CDR3 sequence (DNA): TGCGCCAGCAGCCTTTCCCCGGGACTAGCGGCCCCGGAGCAGTTCTTC. Residues: CASSLSPGLAAPEQFF.

This chain joins TRBV4-3 and TRBJ2-7; the D is unclear. The V and J ends lost 0 bases and 5 bases respectively, with 17 bases between them. This CDR3 comprises 16 residues. Per germline, CDR1 LGHNA and CDR2 YSLEER. CDR3 coding DNA: TGCGCCAGCAGCCAAGATTTGGGCCGATGGCTCGACGAGCAGTACTTC. This sequence encodes CASSQDLGRWLDEQYF.

This sequence joins TRBV7-9 and TRBJ1-1; TRBD1 is a possible D gene (5 bases). CDR3 length: 15 amino acids. The germline CDR1 and CDR2 sequences are SEHNR and FQNEAQ (reference sequence). V lost 1 base and J lost 4, with 13 bases in between. The DNA of the CDR3 is TGTGCCAGCAGCTTAGATGGGGTGGGGGGCACTGAAGCTTTCTTT. Its protein product is CASSLDGVGGTEAFF.

The rearrangement uses TRBV27 and TRBJ2-2; perhaps TRBD2 as D (6 bases). V was clipped by 7 bases and J by 2 bases, with 8 bases between them. The germline gives CDR1 MNHEY, CDR2 SMNVEV (reference sequence). The CDR3 runs 13 residues. CDR3 residues: CASIGSNTGELFF. CDR3 in DNA: TGTGCCAGCATCGGGAGTAACACCGGGGAGCTGTTTTTT.

This sequence joins TRBV29-1 and TRBJ2-2; TRBD2 aligns across 14 bases. Germline V gene data show CDR1 as SQVTM and CDR2 as ANQGSEA. J gave up 6 bases and V 5 bases, and 8 bases lay outside the gene matches. The CDR3 spans 16 residues. DNA of the CDR3: TGCAGCGTTCTACGGACTAGCGGGAGGTCGTCCGGGGAGCTGTTTTTT. Its translation: CSVLRTSGRSSGELFF.

The rearrangement joins TRBV9 to TRBJ2-7; 13 bases are a match to TRBD2. Germline trimming cut 0 bases from V and 3 bases from J; bases unmatched to any gene: 0. The CDR3 consists of 15 residues. The germline V gene has CDR1 SGDLS and CDR2 YYNGEE. This CDR3 reads CASSVGTSGSYEQYF. The DNA of the CDR3 is TGTGCCAGCAGCGTAGGGACTAGCGGGAGCTACGAGCAGTACTTC. Supplemented by reference TRBV9 and TRBJ2-7, the full variable domain reads DSGVTQTPKHLITATGQRVTLRCSPRSGDLSVYWYQQSLDQGLQFLIQYYNGEERAKGNILERFSAQQFPDLHSELNLSSLELGDSALYFCASSVGTSGSYEQYFGPGTRLTVT.

The chain links TRBV28 to TRBJ1-5; D unresolved. There are 14 residues in the CDR3. Trimming removed 3 bases at V and 5 bases at J, with 11 bases between. The germline V gene has CDR1 MDHEN and CDR2 SYDVKM. The CDR3 DNA follows: TGTGCCAGCAGTTTGGGCCCCCCTGATCAGCCCCAGCATTTT. Its protein is CASSLGPPDQPQHF.

V usage is TRBV5-6 and J usage is TRBJ1-2; D is perhaps TRBD1 (6 bases). This CDR3 has 13 residues. V gave up 4 bases and J gave up 2 bases, with 9 bases separating them. Per the germline V gene, CDR1 is SGHDT and CDR2 is YYEEEE. CDR3 sequence (DNA): TGTGCCAGCAGCCAAGGACAGAACTATGGCTACACCTTC. Amino acid sequence: CASSQGQNYGYTF.

The chain carries TRBV7-2 and TRBJ2-3; D is unclear. V lost 1 base to trimming and J lost 0 bases, with 8 bases between them. The CDR3 consists of 15 residues. Germline CDR1 reads SGHTA; CDR2 reads FQGNSA. The CDR3 nucleotides are TGTGCCAGCAGCTTAGAGGCGGTTAGCACAGATACGCAGTATTTT. Its translation is CASSLEAVSTDTQYF.

The gene calls are TRBV5-1 and TRBJ2-1; D unresolved. The CDR3 sequence is 17 residues long. Germline values: CDR1 SGHRS, CDR2 YFSETQ. Trimming left V 2 bases short and J 7 bases short, with 22 bases between. In DNA form, the CDR3 reads TGCGCCAGCAGCTTTGACTCCCCGGTTACTTGGGTGAATGAGCAGTTCTTC. Amino acid sequence: CASSFDSPVTWVNEQFF.

This sequence joins TRBV28 and TRBJ1-1; D unclear. Per germline, CDR1 MDHEN and CDR2 SYDVKM. CDR3 length: 11 amino acids. Trimming took off 6 bases at V and 6 bases at J, with 8 bases between the two ends. CDR3 nucleotides: TGTGCCAGCAGAACCGGGGCTGAAGCTTTCTTT. Translating it yields CASRTGAEAFF.

The CDR3: CASSLGGAGEPDTQYF. The CDR3 nucleotides read TGCGCCAGCAGCTTGGGTGGAGCGGGAGAGCCAGATACGCAGTATTTT. V usage is TRBV5-1 and J usage is TRBJ2-3; 8 bases are shared with TRBD2. Germline V gene data show CDR1 as SGHRS and CDR2 as YFSETQ. Germline trimming cut 0 bases from V and 4 bases from J; bases unmatched to any gene: 7. The CDR3 has 16 amino acids.

On this clone: The junction does not match germline at one end; this may be a read error. V gene TRBV7-7 combines with J gene TRBJ1-2; 9 positions match TRBD1. The germline V gene has CDR1 SSHAT and CDR2 FNYEAQ (reference sequence). The CDR3 length is 14 residues. The CDR3 sequence: CASSEDRGYYGYTF. The CDR3 nucleotides are TGTGCTAGCAGCGAGGACAGGGGTTATTATGGCTACACCTTC.

Note on this clone: In the same sample, other DNA sequences code for this CDR3. The chain has TRBV19 and TRBJ2-7; a possible D gene is TRBD2 (5 bases). Trimming removed 5 bases at V and 0 bases at J, with 11 bases between. Germline CDR1 is LNHDA and CDR2 is SQIVND (reference sequence). This CDR3 has 14 amino acids. The CDR3 DNA reads TGTGCCAGTAGTCGGACTGGTAGCTCCTACGAGCAGTACTTC. Its protein is CASSRTGSSYEQYF.

The chain couples TRBV15 to TRBJ2-3; D perhaps matches TRBD2 (5 bases). CDR3 length equals 15 residues. V shed 0 bases and J shed 4 bases, with 11 bases lying between them. CDR1 is LNHNV and CDR2 is YYDKDF in the germline V gene (reference sequence). DNA of the CDR3: TGTGCCACCAGCAGAGATCAACTAGTCTCAGATACGCAGTATTTT. This translates into CATSRDQLVSDTQYF.

The table lists this clone with a few counts. The gene calls are TRBV19 and TRBJ2-1; D not certain. CDR3 length: 14 amino acids. Trimming left V 6 bases short and J 0 bases short, with 9 bases between. Germline CDR1 LNHDA, CDR2 SQIVND (reference sequence). The CDR3 region has the DNA TGTGCCAGTAGGGCACGGAGCTCCTACAATGAGCAGTTCTTC. It yields the protein CASRARSSYNEQFF. The full variable domain, rest sourced from reference TRBV19 and TRBJ2-1, is DGGITQSPKYLFRKEGQNVTLSCEQNLNHDAMYWYRQDPGQGLRLIYYSQIVNDFQKGDIAEGYSVSREKKESFPLTVTSAQKNPTAFYLCASRARSSYNEQFFGPGTRLTVL.

The V gene is TRBV7-2, the J gene TRBJ2-7; D gene ambiguous. This CDR3 contains 14 residues. CDR1 and CDR2 (germline): SGHTA, FQGNSA. Trimming took off 2 bases at V and 2 bases at J, with 10 bases between the two ends. CDR3 DNA: TGTGCCAGCAGCTTAAGTTGTAGTACCTACGAGCAGTACTTC. This sequence encodes CASSLSCSTYEQYF. The full variable domain, rest sourced from reference TRBV7-2 and TRBJ2-7, is GAGVSQSPSNKVTEKGKDVELRCDPISGHTALYWYRQSLGQGLEFLIYFQGNSAPDKSGLPSDRFSAERTGGSVSTLTIQRTQQEDSAVYLCASSLSCSTYEQYFGPGTRLTVT.

J is TRBJ2-6 and V is TRBV28; D is possibly TRBD1 (6 bases). CDR3 length: 20 residues. V lost 3 bases to trimming and J lost 0 bases, with 21 bases between them. Germline V gives CDR1 MDHEN, CDR2 SYDVKM. DNA of the CDR3: TGTGCCAGCAGTTTTCCCTTACCCCCGACAGGACCCTCTGGGGCCAACGTCCTGACTTTC. This translates into CASSFPLPPTGPSGANVLTF.

The gene calls are TRBV6-5 and TRBJ2-4, with D possibly being TRBD1 (5 bases). V gave up 5 bases and J gave up 7 bases, with 18 bases separating them. The V gene's germline CDR1 is MNHEY and CDR2 SVGAGI. This CDR3 region has 15 residues. The CDR3 DNA reads as TGTGCCAGCAGTCAATCCGTCGACAGCCAGAACATTCAGTACTTC. This sequence encodes CASSQSVDSQNIQYF.

This clone was seen only a few times. CDR3 nucleotide sequence: TGCGCCAGCAGCTCAGACAGGGCTCTCTATGGCTACACCTTC. It specifies CASSSDRALYGYTF. This chain connects TRBV5-1 to TRBJ1-2; TRBD1 matches 7 bases. The V and J ends lost 3 bases and 4 bases, in that order; junction bases with no gene match: 6. The germline V gene has CDR1 SGHRS and CDR2 YFSETQ. The CDR3 runs to 14 residues.

The V call is TRBV9, the J call TRBJ2-1; no clear D gene. The CDR3 spans 11 residues. Germline V gene data show CDR1 as SGDLS and CDR2 as YYNGEE. Trimming shortened V by 4 bases and J by 5 bases, and 4 bases separated the two germline ends. CDR3 bases: TGTGCCAGCAGCCTAAACAATGAGCAGTTCTTC. Its translation: CASSLNNEQFF.

This rearrangement joins TRBV4-3 to TRBJ1-1, with D possibly TRBD1 on 6 matching bases. The CDR3 runs 15 residues. Trimming removed 0 bases from V and 6 bases from J, with 14 bases in between. The germline gives CDR1 LGHNA, CDR2 YSLEER. CDR3 protein: CASSQDASGVAEAFF. CDR3 nucleotides: TGCGCCAGCAGCCAAGACGCTTCAGGGGTGGCTGAAGCTTTCTTT.

This clone has more than one count but fewer than ten. The rearrangement uses TRBV6-5 and TRBJ2-6; D unresolved. The CDR3 is 14 amino acids. From germline, CDR1 is MNHEY and CDR2 SVGAGI. Trimming left V 5 bases short and J 2 bases short, with 7 bases between. The CDR3 nucleotides read TGTGCCAGCAGTGGCCGGGCTGGGGCCAACGTCCTGACTTTC. This encodes CASSGRAGANVLTF.